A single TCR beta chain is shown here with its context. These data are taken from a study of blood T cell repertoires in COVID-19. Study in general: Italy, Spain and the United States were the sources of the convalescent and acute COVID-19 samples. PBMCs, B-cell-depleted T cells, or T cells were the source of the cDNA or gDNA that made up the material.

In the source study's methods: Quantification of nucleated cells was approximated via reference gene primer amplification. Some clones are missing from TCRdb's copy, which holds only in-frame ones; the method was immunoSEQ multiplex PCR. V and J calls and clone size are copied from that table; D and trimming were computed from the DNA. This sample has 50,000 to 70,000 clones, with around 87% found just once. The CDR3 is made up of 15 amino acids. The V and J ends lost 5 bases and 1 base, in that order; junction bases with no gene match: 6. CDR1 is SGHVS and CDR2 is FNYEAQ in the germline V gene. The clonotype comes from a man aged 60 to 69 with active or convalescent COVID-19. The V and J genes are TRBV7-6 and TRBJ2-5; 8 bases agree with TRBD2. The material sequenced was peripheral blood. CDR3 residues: CASSISGVLQETQYF. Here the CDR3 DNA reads TGTGCCAGCAGCATTAGCGGGGTTCTCCAAGAGACCCAGTACTTC.